These T cell receptor beta chains were read from a single sample in a study of T cells in Graves' hyperthyroidism and ophthalmopathy. TCRdb re-called the multiplex PCR reads with MiXCR, one entry per CDR3 protein. The table shows hundreds of thousands of distinct CDR3 sequences, with around 22% occurring only once. The sequencing sample was made of blood. These TCRs come from a young woman with Graves' ophthalmopathy. The CDR3 runs from the conserved cysteine through the conserved F or W. The order of the fields is CDR3 length, V gene, J gene, CDR3 protein.

12	TRBV29-1	TRBJ1-1	CSGGQGEGEAFF
14	TRBV28	TRBJ2-4	CASSLIDGQNIQYF
13	TRBV10-3	TRBJ1-5	CAISEGENQPQHF
12	TRBV29-1	TRBJ1-3	CSVAQSGNTIYF
14	TRBV6-1	TRBJ2-7	CASSNIQGSYEQYF
14	TRBV12-3/TRBV12-4	TRBJ2-2	CASSHGTATGELFF
15	TRBV18	TRBJ1-2	CASSLPPDRGYGYTF
15	TRBV6-5	TRBJ2-7	CASISPGQGNYEQYF
13	TRBV24-1	TRBJ1-5	CATSEQGNQPQHF
15	TRBV27	TRBJ1-5	CASSSGQEFNQPQHF
15	TRBV4-1	TRBJ2-7	CASSQGAGGRYEQYF
16	TRBV12-3/TRBV12-4	TRBJ1-1	CASSRQGGWMNTEAFF
17	TRBV11-2	TRBJ2-2	CASSLDVLAGGPGELFF
15	TRBV20-1	TRBJ1-2	CSAETRDKVVSGYTF
14	TRBV2	TRBJ1-5	CASRLQGNGQPQHF
15	TRBV30	TRBJ1-3	CAWSPTRLSEDTIYF
14	TRBV20-1	TRBJ1-1	CSARRDTLGTEAFF
14	TRBV5-1	TRBJ1-2	CASSLGQSIYGYTF
14	TRBV11-2	TRBJ2-7	CASSLEDRRYEQYF
16	TRBV19	TRBJ2-5	CASSTRDTLPQETQYF
16	TRBV28	TRBJ2-7	CASSPPGTGVRYEQYF
13	TRBV20-1	TRBJ2-2	CSASHREAGELFF
14	TRBV12-3/TRBV12-4	TRBJ2-7	CASTDVGRPYEQYF
13	TRBV28	TRBJ1-5	CASRQVIGQPQHF
18	TRBV6-2/TRBV6-3	TRBJ1-2	CASSSSTSRQPNYYGYTF
13	TRBV18	TRBJ1-5	CASSPVGGQPQHF
14	TRBV12-3/TRBV12-4	TRBJ2-5	CASSEANGAETQYF
12	TRBV29-1	TRBJ1-1	CSVAGSIGEAFF
15	TRBV11-2	TRBJ1-4	CASSIPTGGKGKLFF
16	TRBV20-1	TRBJ1-2	CSARPGQGDLAYGYTF
13	TRBV2	TRBJ1-2	CASSEWGLYGYTF
14	TRBV6-1	TRBJ2-2	CASKPGQGSGELFF
13	TRBV20-1	TRBJ2-7	CSAKLYRSYEQYF
15	TRBV6-1	TRBJ1-2	CASSRRTITNYGYTF
16	TRBV3-1	TRBJ2-5	CASSVRGSGMEETQYF